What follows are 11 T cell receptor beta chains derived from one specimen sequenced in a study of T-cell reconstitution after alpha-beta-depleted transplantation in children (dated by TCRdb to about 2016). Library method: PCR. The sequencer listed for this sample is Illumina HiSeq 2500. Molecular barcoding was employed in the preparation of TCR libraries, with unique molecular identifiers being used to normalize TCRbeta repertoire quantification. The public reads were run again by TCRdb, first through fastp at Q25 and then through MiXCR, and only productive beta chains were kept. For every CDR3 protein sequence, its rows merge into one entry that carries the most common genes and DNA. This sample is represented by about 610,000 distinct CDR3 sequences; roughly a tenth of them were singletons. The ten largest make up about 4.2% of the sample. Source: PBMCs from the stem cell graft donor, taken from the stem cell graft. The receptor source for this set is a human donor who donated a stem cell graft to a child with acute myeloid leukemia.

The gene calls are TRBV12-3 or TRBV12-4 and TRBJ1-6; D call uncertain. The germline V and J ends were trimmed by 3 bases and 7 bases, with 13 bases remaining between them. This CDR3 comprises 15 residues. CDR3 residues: CASSFLLSGNSPLHF. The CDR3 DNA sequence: TGTGCCAGCAGTTTTTTGCTCAGTGGAAATTCACCCCTCCACTTT.

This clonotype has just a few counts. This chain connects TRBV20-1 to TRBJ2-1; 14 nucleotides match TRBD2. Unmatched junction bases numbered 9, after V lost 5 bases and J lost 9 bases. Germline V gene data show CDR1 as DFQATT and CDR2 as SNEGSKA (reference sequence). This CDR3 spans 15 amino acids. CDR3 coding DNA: TGCAGTGCTCCCCCCGGGACTAGCGGGAGCGCTGAGCAGTTCTTC. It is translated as CSAPPGTSGSAEQFF.

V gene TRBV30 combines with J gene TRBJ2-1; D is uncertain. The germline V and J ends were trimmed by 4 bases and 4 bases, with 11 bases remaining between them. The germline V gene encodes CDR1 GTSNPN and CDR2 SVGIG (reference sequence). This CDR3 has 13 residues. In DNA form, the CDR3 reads TGTGCCTGGAAAGGGTCGGCTTACAATGAGCAGTTCTTC. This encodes CAWKGSAYNEQFF.

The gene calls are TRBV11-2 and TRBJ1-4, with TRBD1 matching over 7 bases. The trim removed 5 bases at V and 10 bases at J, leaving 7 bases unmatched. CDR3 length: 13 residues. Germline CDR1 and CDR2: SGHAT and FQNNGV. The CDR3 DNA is TGTGCCAGCAGCCCACACAGGGGCGGAAAACTGTTTTTT. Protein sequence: CASSPHRGGKLFF.

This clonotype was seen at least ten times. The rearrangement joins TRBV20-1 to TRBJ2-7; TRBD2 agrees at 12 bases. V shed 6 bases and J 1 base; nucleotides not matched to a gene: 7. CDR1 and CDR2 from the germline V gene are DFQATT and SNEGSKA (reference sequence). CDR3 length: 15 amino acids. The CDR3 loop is CSAPPGTSGSYEQYF. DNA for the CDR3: TGCAGTGCCCCGCCCGGGACTAGCGGGTCCTACGAGCAGTACTTC.

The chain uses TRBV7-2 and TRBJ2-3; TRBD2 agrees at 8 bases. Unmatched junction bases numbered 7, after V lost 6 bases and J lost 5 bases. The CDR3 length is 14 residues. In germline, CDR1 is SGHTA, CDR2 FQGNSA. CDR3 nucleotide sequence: TGTGCCAGCAGGTTGGCGGGAGGTGGAGATACGCAGTATTTT. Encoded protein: CASRLAGGGDTQYF. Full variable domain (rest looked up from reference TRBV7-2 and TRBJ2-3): GAGVSQSPSNKVTEKGKDVELRCDPISGHTALYWYRQSLGQGLEFLIYFQGNSAPDKSGLPSDRFSAERTGGSVSTLTIQRTQQEDSAVYLCASRLAGGGDTQYFGPGTRLTVL.

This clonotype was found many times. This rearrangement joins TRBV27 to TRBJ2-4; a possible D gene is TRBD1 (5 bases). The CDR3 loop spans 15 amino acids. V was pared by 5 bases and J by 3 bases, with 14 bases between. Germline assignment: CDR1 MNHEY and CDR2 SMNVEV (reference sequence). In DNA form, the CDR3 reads TGTGCCAGCAGTAGTCAGACAGTTGACAAAAACATTCAGTACTTC. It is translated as CASSSQTVDKNIQYF.

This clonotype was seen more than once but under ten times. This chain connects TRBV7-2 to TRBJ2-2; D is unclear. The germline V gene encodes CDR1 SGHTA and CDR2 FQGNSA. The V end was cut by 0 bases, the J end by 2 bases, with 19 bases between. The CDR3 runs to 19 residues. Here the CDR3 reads CASSLARPPSGQNTGELFF. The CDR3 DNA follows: TGTGCCAGCAGCTTAGCCCGACCCCCGTCGGGCCAAAACACCGGGGAGCTGTTTTTT.

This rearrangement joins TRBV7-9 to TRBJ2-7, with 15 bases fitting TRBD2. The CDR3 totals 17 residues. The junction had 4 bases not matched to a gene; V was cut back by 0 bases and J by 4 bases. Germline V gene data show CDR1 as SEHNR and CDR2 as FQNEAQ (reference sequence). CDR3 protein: CASSLAPGLAGGYEQYF. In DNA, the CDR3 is TGTGCCAGCAGCTTAGCCCCGGGACTAGCGGGGGGTTACGAGCAGTACTTC.

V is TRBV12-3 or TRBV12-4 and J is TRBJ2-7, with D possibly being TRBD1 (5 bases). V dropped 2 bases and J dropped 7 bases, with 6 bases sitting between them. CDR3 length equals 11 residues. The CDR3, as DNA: TGTGCCAGCAGTTTAAAGGGGGAGCAGTACTTC. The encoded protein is CASSLKGEQYF.

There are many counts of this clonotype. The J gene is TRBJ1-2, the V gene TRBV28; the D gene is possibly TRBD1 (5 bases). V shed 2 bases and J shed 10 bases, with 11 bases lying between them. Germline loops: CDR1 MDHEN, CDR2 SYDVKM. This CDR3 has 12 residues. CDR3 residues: CASSLARDLYTF. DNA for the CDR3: TGTGCCAGCAGTTTAGCCCGGGACCTCTACACCTTC.